This T cell receptor (beta chain) was captured by sequencing in a study of control samples from healthy donors and cancer patients. The V and J ends lost 3 bases and 1 base respectively, with 10 bases between them. The germline CDR1 and CDR2 sequences are DFQATT and SNEGSKA (reference sequence). This CDR3 has 14 residues. Sequencing was performed with immunoSEQ multiplex PCR; in TCRdb, only in-frame clones are kept and a portion is missing. The sample carries under 450,000 clones, around 90% recorded once. Sequencing input: PBMCs. J is TRBJ1-5 and V is TRBV20-1; no definite D call. The source is a man aged 40-50 years with head and neck cancer. This CDR3 is CSASFGRSNQPQHF. In DNA form, the CDR3 reads TGCAGTGCTAGTTTTGGACGCAGCAATCAGCCCCAGCATTTT.